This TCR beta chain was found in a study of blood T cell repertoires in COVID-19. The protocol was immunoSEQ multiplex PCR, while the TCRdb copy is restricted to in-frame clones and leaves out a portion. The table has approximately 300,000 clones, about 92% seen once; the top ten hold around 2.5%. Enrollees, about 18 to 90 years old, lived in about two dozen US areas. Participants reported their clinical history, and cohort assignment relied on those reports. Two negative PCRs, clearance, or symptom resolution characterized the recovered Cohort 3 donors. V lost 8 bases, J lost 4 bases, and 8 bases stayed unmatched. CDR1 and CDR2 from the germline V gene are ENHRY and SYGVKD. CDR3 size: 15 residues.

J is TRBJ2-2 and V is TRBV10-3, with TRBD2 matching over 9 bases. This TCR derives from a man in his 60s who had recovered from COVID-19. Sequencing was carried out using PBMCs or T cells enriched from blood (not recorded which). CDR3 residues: CAIGPGLAGTGELFF. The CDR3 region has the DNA TGTGCCATCGGTCCGGGACTAGCTGGCACCGGGGAGCTGTTTTTT.